Shown below are 4 T cell receptor beta chains from a single sample sequenced in a study of T cells in Graves' hyperthyroidism and ophthalmopathy. Researchers amplified the TCR beta CDR3 regions from RNA transcripts. In the first-round RT-PCR of the TCR CDR3, the HTBI primer set was used. TCRdb re-called the multiplex PCR reads with MiXCR, one entry per CDR3 protein. The table lists around 500,000 distinct CDR3 sequences, 12% to 15% of them singletons. The material sequenced was blood. These receptors were obtained from a woman aged 40 to 50 with Graves' hyperthyroidism.

This clonotype was seen many times. V usage is TRBV28 and J usage is TRBJ1-2, with D maybe TRBD1 (5 bases). Per the germline V gene, CDR1 is MDHEN and CDR2 is SYDVKM. There are 16 residues in the CDR3. Deletions cut 2 bases from V and 8 bases from J, with 21 bases between. In nucleotides, the CDR3 is TGTGCCAGCAGTTTAGGGGTATTTAAGGGGTTGCGCGGCTACACCTTC. Residues: CASSLGVFKGLRGYTF.

This clonotype was seen many times. The chain couples TRBV11-2 to TRBJ2-5, with D possibly TRBD1 on 5 matching bases. This CDR3 comprises 14 residues. V shed 2 bases and J shed 1 base, with 8 bases lying between them. Germline CDR1 is SGHAT and CDR2 is FQNNGV. The CDR3 reads CASSLITGQETQYF. The CDR3 DNA follows: TGTGCCAGCAGCTTAATTACAGGCCAAGAGACCCAGTACTTC.

Points on this clonotype: This could be a read error, since a much larger clone is one nucleotide away. V gene TRBV28 combines with J gene TRBJ1-5; D is unclear. V was pared by 11 bases and J by 11 bases, with 19 bases between. CDR1 is MDHEN and CDR2 is SYDVKM in the germline V gene. CDR3 size: 12 residues. The CDR3 DNA is TGTGCCGGCATCCCCGGGGTGGGAGCCCAGCATTTT. It translates to CAGIPGVGAQHF.

This clonotype was counted ten times or more. The genes are TRBV7-3 and TRBJ1-1; no clear D gene. V was clipped by 4 bases and J by 5 bases, with 11 bases between them. Germline V gene sequence: CDR1 SGHTA, CDR2 FQGTGA. CDR3 size: 13 residues. The CDR3 nucleotides read TGTGCCAGCAGCTCAGACCCGGAGACTGAAGCTTTCTTT. This gives the protein CASSSDPETEAFF.